Sequencing of this TCR beta chain was carried out in a study of CD8+ T cells in alopecia areata (dated by TCRdb to 2016 to 2018). In terms of the full investigation: Treated patients were enrolled in an open-label pilot trial of oral tofacitinib at 5 to 10 mg twice daily for moderate-to-severe alopecia areata. Tofacitinib was given for 6 to 18 months, followed by 6 months of follow-up off drug to assess delayed response and recurrence. High-throughput TCRbeta sequencing was used to examine T cell clonal expansion in alopecia areata in both the C3H/HeJ mouse model and human patients. On the human side, TCRbeta sequencing was run on scalp tissue and on sorted CD4+ and CD8+ peripheral blood T cells from healthy controls and from alopecia areata patients with either patchy or totalis/universalis disease. Tofacitinib-treated patients had biopsies at baseline and at 4 and 24 weeks of treatment, with a later scalp biopsy in several patients. Scalp clonality was compared among normal scalp (n=4), patchy alopecia areata scalp (n=8), and alopecia totalis/universalis scalp (n=8). The RNA source kit depended on sample type: the PAXgene miRNA kit for fixed scalp, the miRNeasy kit for PBMCs, and the RNeasy kit for mouse skin. TCRbeta CDR3 regions were amplified by immunoSEQ multiplex PCR using 35 Vbeta forward and 13 Jbeta reverse primers. General conclusions and limits of the study: Shared TCR sequences between patients were less evident than in mice, which may be partly attributable to HLA diversity in the patient population. Lesional scalp, especially in alopecia totalis/universalis, showed higher clonality and more expanded CD8+ clones than normal scalp, suggesting antigenic drive. Unlike mouse skin, where gammadelta T cells dominate, normal human skin contains resident alphabeta T cells that get sequenced too, which complicates analysis of the scalp TCR repertoire.

The library came from the immunoSEQ multiplex PCR assay. For TCR sequencing, RNA was extracted from every sample and reverse transcribed into cDNA to serve as template. SuperScript III was used for first-strand cDNA synthesis, primed with a 2:1 mix of oligo-dT and random hexamers. A synthetic immune receptor repertoire was used to gauge amplification bias, and whatever bias remained was removed computationally. The source study handled its data this way. Raw reads were preprocessed to remove errors, and CDR3 was defined by IMGT conventions from the conserved cysteine to phenylalanine. Clonality was computed by normalizing Shannon entropy by log2 of the number of productive unique TCRs and subtracting the result from 1. Scalp TCRbeta sequences were cross-referenced with sorted blood CD4 and CD8 repertoires so that the CD4 or CD8 identity of scalp clones could be inferred. TCRdb retrieved this table from immuneACCESS and kept in-frame rearrangements only. Not all clones are present; in checked studies, unresolved V genes account for under half, and no reason is known for the remainder. That table is the source of V, J and clone size, and D and trimming were worked out from the DNA. The sample contains more than 200,000 clones, around two thirds of them found a single time. The top ten clones comprise 1.2% of the sample.

Points on this clone: Its target antigen remains unknown. Within one base of it there is no much larger clone, and no base qualities were kept.

V gives up 2 bases and J gives up 0 bases, and the segment between their germline ends measures 10 bases. The CDR3 contains 14 residues, cysteine and phenylalanine counted. Only the CDR3 DNA stays, 42 bases, in frame from base 1. CDR1 is given as SQVTM and CDR2 as ANQGSEA, both from the germline V gene. Read against the paper, the sample's time point label means: baseline before oral tofacitinib. From alopecia areata patients, peripheral blood was collected along with lesional scalp punch biopsies. PBMCs were isolated by density centrifugation and stained for CD3, CD4 and CD8, and CD4+ and CD8+ T cells were sorted on a FACSAria.

Sequencing used CD4+ T cells sorted from blood, obtained at week 0. The rearrangement combines TRBV29-1 with TRBJ2-5, with the D gene not clear enough to name. This clonotype was sampled from a human donor with alopecia areata. The nucleotide sequence reads as follows: TGCAGCGTTGAAAAGGCAGCCAACCAAGAGACCCAGTACTTC. Its protein reads: CSVEKAANQETQYF.